This T cell receptor (beta chain) is drawn from a study of blood T cell repertoires in COVID-19 (dated by TCRdb to about 2020). Concerning the study at large: Collaborator samples came from the United States, Italy and Spain and covered acute and convalescent phases of COVID-19. The prospective study material was composed of cDNA or gDNA derived from T cells, B-cell-depleted T cells, or PBMCs. Deeply sampled blood TCRbeta repertoires from subjects exposed to, actively infected with, or recovered from COVID-19 were included in the dataset. The repertoires were released in a freely available public database intended as a resource for research on the immune response to SARS-CoV-2. Samples came from the ongoing ImmuneRACE study (first 160 participants) plus 1,254 subjects from 6 global collaborators. A de-identified subject ID, COVID-19 status, age in years and sex were almost always included in the sample metadata. Where HLA class I and class II types were available, the types were taken from metadata supplied by the sample provider, not from assay-based typing.

About this clone: Its antigen target is currently unknown. Nothing much larger sits one base from this clone, and base qualities are not available.

Study-wide findings and limitations: The quantity of clinical and demographic metadata differed by source and by participant and was supplied without curation.

TCRbeta CDR3 regions were amplified from genomic DNA by means of the immunoSEQ Assay, a bias-controlled multiplex PCR. The study's processing was this. The number of nucleated cells in each sample was estimated by amplification of reference gene primers within the assay. To quantify the absolute abundance of each unique TCRbeta CDR3 rearrangement, sequence reads were collapsed and filtered. For each sample, productive Simpson clonality was calculated as the square root of Simpson's diversity index over productive rearrangements. TCRdb took over this immuneACCESS table, retaining in-frame rearrangements with V and J assigned. Such tables are incomplete; in checked studies, under half of the missing clones stem from an unresolved V gene, and the remainder is unexplained. Clonal size and the V and J genes are those of that table, whereas D and trimming came from the DNA. The sample yields 300,000 to 400,000 clones; roughly 86% were counted once. The leading ten clones occupy about 7.3% of the sample.

From the cysteine up to the phenylalanine, the CDR3 has a length of 15 residues. The kept DNA is CDR3 alone, 45 bases in frame from the first base. The germline V gene encodes CDR1 MNHEY and CDR2 SMNVEV (reference sequence). Germline trimming amounts to 5 bases on V and 4 bases on J, with 9 as the count of junction bases outside the gene matches. At one collaborating source in Seattle, patients were enrolled during active infection and were followed longitudinally through the course of disease. Collaborating institutions collected whole blood in K2EDTA tubes following their own protocols. For TCRbeta analysis, collaborators shipped samples as frozen whole blood, isolated PBMCs, or DNA extracted from either of those sample types.

What was sequenced was peripheral blood. This sequence originates from a woman in her 70s with COVID-19, enrolled during active disease. The rearrangement joined TRBV27 to TRBJ1-2, with 8 junctional bases fitting TRBD1. The DNA sequence follows: TGTGCCAGCAGTATCTCTCCCGGGACAGGCTATGGCTACACCTTC. Its coded protein is CASSISPGTGYGYTF.